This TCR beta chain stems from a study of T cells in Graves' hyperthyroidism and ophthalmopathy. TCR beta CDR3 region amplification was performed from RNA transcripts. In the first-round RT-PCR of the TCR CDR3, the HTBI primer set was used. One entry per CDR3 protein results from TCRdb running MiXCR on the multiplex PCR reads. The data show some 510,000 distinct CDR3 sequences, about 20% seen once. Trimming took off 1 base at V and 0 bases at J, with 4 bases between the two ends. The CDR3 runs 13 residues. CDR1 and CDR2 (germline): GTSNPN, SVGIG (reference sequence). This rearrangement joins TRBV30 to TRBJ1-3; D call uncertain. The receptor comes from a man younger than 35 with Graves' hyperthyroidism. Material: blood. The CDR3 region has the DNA TGTGCCTGGAGTGGAAACTCTGGAAACACCATATATTTT. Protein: CAWSGNSGNTIYF.